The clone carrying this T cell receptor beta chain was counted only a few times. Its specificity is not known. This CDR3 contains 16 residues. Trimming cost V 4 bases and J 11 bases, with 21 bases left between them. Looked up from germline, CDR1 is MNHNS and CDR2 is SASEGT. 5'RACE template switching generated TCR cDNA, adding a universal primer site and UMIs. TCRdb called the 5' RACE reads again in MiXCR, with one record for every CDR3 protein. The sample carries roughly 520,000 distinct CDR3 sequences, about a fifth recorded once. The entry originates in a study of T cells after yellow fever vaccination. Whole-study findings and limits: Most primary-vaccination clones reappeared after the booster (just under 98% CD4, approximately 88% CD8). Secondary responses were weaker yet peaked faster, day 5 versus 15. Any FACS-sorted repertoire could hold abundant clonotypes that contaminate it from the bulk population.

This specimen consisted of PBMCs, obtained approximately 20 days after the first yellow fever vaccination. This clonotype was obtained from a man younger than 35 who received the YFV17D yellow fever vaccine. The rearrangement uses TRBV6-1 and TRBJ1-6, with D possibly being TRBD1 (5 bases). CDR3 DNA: TGTGCCAGCAGTGCGGGGCAGGGTAGAGTAAGGACACCCCTCCACTTT. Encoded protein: CASSAGQGRVRTPLHF.